This T cell receptor beta chain was found in a study of CD8 T cells in ankylosing spondylitis. Researchers built TCR beta libraries using quantitative 5'-RACE with molecular barcodes. Each CDR3 protein gets one entry after TCRdb re-called the 5' RACE reads with MiXCR. Of around 770,000 distinct CDR3 sequences in the sample, 15% to 20% are singletons; the top ten hold around 19%. Study-level findings and limits: Blood from ankylosing spondylitis patients appeared to carry a characteristic eight-variant TCR beta motif. Reports say disease-linked clones showed up significantly more in matched ankylosing spondylitis synovial fluid. Previously reported in reactive arthritis synovial fluid and blood were some of the motif variants.

Points on this clonotype: The target antigen is unknown.

This CDR3 has 13 amino acids. V gave up 5 bases and J gave up 7 bases; unmatched junction bases: 5. V usage is TRBV12-3 or TRBV12-4 and J usage is TRBJ1-5; 7 nucleotides line up with TRBD1. Specimen: blood, either unsorted or a sorted T cell fraction (not recorded which). The receptor's source is a male donor with ankylosing spondylitis. This chain's CDR3 is CASSRQGQQPQHF. The DNA of the CDR3 is TGTGCCAGCAGTCGACAGGGTCAACAGCCCCAGCATTTT.